The T cell receptor (beta chain) under discussion was sequenced for a study of PD-1 blockade in classical Hodgkin lymphoma. Whole-study findings and limits: Newly diagnosed patients were reported to start with lower TCR diversity than healthy donors. At C4D1, TCR diversity had climbed significantly for CD4+ cells, though not for CD8+ cells. Complete responders showed a baseline diversity that resembled the diversity of newly diagnosed patients.

From germline, CDR1 is MGHDK and CDR2 SYGVNS. The junction had 8 bases not matched to a gene; V was cut back by 5 bases and J by 0 bases. This CDR3 has 18 residues. With regard to this clone: The antigen remains undetermined.

Libraries were prepared by immunoSEQ multiplex PCR; TCRdb keeps only in-frame clonotypes and omits some of them. The table lists about 23,000 clones, around 80% of them singletons, with about 18% in the top ten. Each patient relapsed following autologous stem cell transplantation, and prior brentuximab vedotin exposure differed. The sequence was collected from a human donor with classical Hodgkin lymphoma. This chain uses TRBV25-1 with TRBJ2-6; the match to TRBD2 covers 9 bases. The sample here was peripheral blood mononuclear cells (PBMCs), taken before the second cycle of nivolumab. The CDR3 region has the DNA TGTGCCAGCAGTAGGGGGACTAGCACTCACTCTGGGGCCAACGTCCTGACTTTC. Its protein product is CASSRGTSTHSGANVLTF. The variable domain in full, with the rest retrieved from reference TRBV25-1 and TRBJ2-6, is EADIYQTPRYLVIGTGKKITLECSQTMGHDKMYWYQQDPGMELHLIHYSYGVNSTEKGDLSSESTVSRIRTEHFPLTLESARPSHTSQYLCASSRGTSTHSGANVLTFGAGSRLTVL.